This is a list of T cell receptor beta chains from one sample in a study of beta chain features in type 1 diabetes. Data came from immunoSEQ multiplex PCR; TCRdb stores just in-frame clones and leaves some out. This sample yields over 600,000 clones, of which roughly 12% are seen a single time; around 0.12% belongs to the top ten. The sequenced sample consisted of naive CD4+ T cells from blood. The source of these receptors is a man aged 30-40 years with type 1 diabetes. CDR3s include the opening cysteine and the closing phenylalanine or tryptophan. The D gene is left open where the match is weak. Rows may omit the clone size; those that give it use once, few, many or a size class.

CDR3nt,CDR3aa,v_gene,d_gene,abundance,j_gene
TGCGCCAGCAGCTTGGGTGGCGACTCTGGGGCCAACGTCCTGACTTTC,CASSLGGDSGANVLTF,TRBV5-1,.,few,TRBJ2-6
TGTGCCAGCAGCCAACGGGTTACCTCAGATACGCAGTATTTT,CASSQRVTSDTQYF,TRBV14,.,few,TRBJ2-3
TGTGCCTGGAGGGTCGGCAGCTCTGGAAACACCATATATTTT,CAWRVGSSGNTIYF,TRBV30,.,.,TRBJ1-3
TGTGCCAGCAGCTTGACACAGAGCTCTGGAAACACCATATATTTT,CASSLTQSSGNTIYF,TRBV5-4,.,.,TRBJ1-3
TGTGCCAGCAGCAGTACAGGGGGCTCGGGGGAGCAGTACTTC,CASSSTGGSGEQYF,TRBV2,TRBD1,.,TRBJ2-7
TGCGCCAGCAGCTTGGTTGCGGGGGAGTACAATGAGCAGTTCTTC,CASSLVAGEYNEQFF,TRBV5-1,TRBD2,.,TRBJ2-1
TGTGCCAGCAGCGAGGGGGTCGGGGATACGCAGTATTTT,CASSEGVGDTQYF,TRBV6-1,.,few,TRBJ2-3
TGCGCCAGCAGCTCGGACAGGGGGCAATCACCCCTCCACTTT,CASSSDRGQSPLHF,TRBV5-1,TRBD1,few,TRBJ1-6
TGTGCCTGGAGATCACAGGGGGCGGATGGCTACACCTTC,CAWRSQGADGYTF,TRBV30,TRBD1,few,TRBJ1-2
TGCGCCAGCAGCTTGGCGACAGAGGGCTATGGCTACACCTTC,CASSLATEGYGYTF,TRBV5-1,.,.,TRBJ1-2
TGTGCCAGCAGCCCCCGGGACAGACCTTCCAATGGCTACACCTTC,CASSPRDRPSNGYTF,TRBV5-6,TRBD1,.,TRBJ1-2
TGTGCCAGCAGTTATTCGACAGACCAAGAGACCCAGTACTTC,CASSYSTDQETQYF,TRBV6-5,.,.,TRBJ2-5
TGTGCCAGCAGTTACGGGACAGGGGTCTATCAGAACGAGCAGTACTTC,CASSYGTGVYQNEQYF,TRBV6-6,TRBD1,few,TRBJ2-7
TGTGCCAGCAGTTTACCACTACAGGGGATCGGGAGTGAAAAACTGTTTTTT,CASSLPLQGIGSEKLFF,TRBV28,TRBD1,few,TRBJ1-4
TGCAGCGCTGCCGGGACAGCCGGGGAGCTGTTTTTT,CSAAGTAGELFF,TRBV29-1,TRBD1,few,TRBJ2-2
TGTGCCAGCAGTTACCGGTGGGGGTACGAGCAGTACTTC,CASSYRWGYEQYF,TRBV25-1,.,.,TRBJ2-7
TGTGCCAGCAGCTTAGGGGGAGGACCCGTTTACGAGCAGTACTTC,CASSLGGGPVYEQYF,TRBV7-8,.,.,TRBJ2-7
TGTGCCATCAGTGAGGGAGGAGAGACCGATTACTTC,CAISEGGETDYF,TRBV10-3,.,few,TRBJ2-5
TGTGCCAGCAGCGAGGGACAAACCCAAGAGACCCAGTACTTC,CASSEGQTQETQYF,TRBV9,.,few,TRBJ2-5
TGCGCCAGCAGCCCGCGAGGGGGTTCCAAGGCAGATACGCAGTATTTT,CASSPRGGSKADTQYF,TRBV5-1,.,few,TRBJ2-3
TGTGCCAGCAGCGGGGGCCTAGCGAACACCGGGGAGCTGTTTTTT,CASSGGLANTGELFF,TRBV9,.,few,TRBJ2-2
TGTGCCTGGAGGGGGGAACGCGCTGGGGCCAACGTCCTGACTTTC,CAWRGERAGANVLTF,TRBV30,.,.,TRBJ2-6
TGCAGCGTTACGAGAGGGATGAACACTGAAGCTTTCTTT,CSVTRGMNTEAFF,TRBV29-1,.,.,TRBJ1-1
TGTGCCAGCAGCTCAAATAGCGGGGGCGAGGTCTTC,CASSSNSGGEVF,TRBV7-9,TRBD2,few,TRBJ2-1
TGTGCCAGCAGCTTGGGAGCGGCCGGGACAGGGGAAAATCAGCCCCAGCATTTT,CASSLGAAGTGENQPQHF,TRBV7-8,TRBD1,.,TRBJ1-5
TGTGCCAGCAGTGAAGGAAGGGGAACAGGGGGTGATCAGCCCCAGCATTTT,CASSEGRGTGGDQPQHF,TRBV6-1,TRBD1,few,TRBJ1-5
TGTGCCAGCAGCCAAGGGGGACCTTCGGACTTC,CASSQGGPSDF,TRBV14,.,.,TRBJ2-7
TGTGCCTGGGGAAAGGACAGGAGCTCCTACAATGAGCAGTTCTTC,CAWGKDRSSYNEQFF,TRBV30,TRBD1,.,TRBJ2-1
TGCGCCAGCAGCGTCCCGGGACCCCTCACAGATACGCAGTATTTT,CASSVPGPLTDTQYF,TRBV5-1,.,.,TRBJ2-3
TGTGCCAGCAGCTTAGACCAGCCGGCTGGGGCCCAGTACTTC,CASSLDQPAGAQYF,TRBV13,.,.,TRBJ2-5
TGTGCCAGCAGTTTAAGGTGGGGAGATACGCAGTATTTT,CASSLRWGDTQYF,TRBV27,.,.,TRBJ2-3
TGTGCCTGGAGAATGGAGGGCTCCTATAATTCACCCCTCCACTTT,CAWRMEGSYNSPLHF,TRBV30,.,few,TRBJ1-6
TGTGCCAGCAGAACTAGAAGCCACGAGCAGTACTTC,CASRTRSHEQYF,TRBV2,.,.,TRBJ2-7
TGTGCCAGCAGCCCGAAGGACTACGAGCAGTACTTC,CASSPKDYEQYF,TRBV7-9,.,few,TRBJ2-7
TGTGCCAGCAGCCCCCAGGCTAGCGGGCGGGATACGCAGTATTTT,CASSPQASGRDTQYF,TRBV7-9,TRBD2,.,TRBJ2-3
TGTGCCAGCAGCCCAGATAAAAACTATGGCTACACCTTC,CASSPDKNYGYTF,TRBV11-2,.,.,TRBJ1-2